Sequencing of this T cell receptor beta chain was carried out in a study of blood T cells in healthy people across ages. Study-wide findings and caveats: Samples with more naive T cells showed higher observed beta diversity.

The CDR3 is 17 residues long. Trimming cost V 3 bases and J 4 bases; bases outside gene matches: 9. CDR1 and CDR2 from the germline V gene are SGDLS and YYNGEE. Note on this clonotype: Its specificity is unknown.

Isolation recovered at least 6 million PBMCs from every sample. PCR was performed a second time for roughly 6 to 12 cycles using a sample-barcoded 5' primer and a J-beta primer mix. TCRdb re-called the 5' RACE reads with MiXCR, one entry per CDR3 protein. The sample consists of around 1.1 million distinct CDR3 sequences, under 40% of them appearing once. The receptor comes from a man in his late teens or twenties in good health. The sample was blood. The chain links TRBV9 to TRBJ2-2; 10 bases are a match to TRBD2. CDR3 protein: CASSAGTSVKATGELFF. The CDR3 DNA is TGTGCCAGCAGCGCAGGGACTAGCGTGAAGGCCACCGGGGAGCTGTTTTTT.